The T cell receptor (beta chain) under discussion was sequenced for a study of PD-1 blockade in classical Hodgkin lymphoma. Whole-study findings and limits: Baseline diversity in complete responders resembled that of newly diagnosed patients.

Clones were sequenced by immunoSEQ multiplex PCR, and TCRdb holds only the in-frame ones, with some missing. The sample lists 10,000 to 15,000 clones, more than 85% occurring once. With regard to this clone: What it binds is unknown.

Each patient relapsed following autologous stem cell transplantation, and prior brentuximab vedotin exposure differed. This CDR3 has 18 amino acids. The gene calls are TRBV21-1 and TRBJ1-4; the DNA was not used to check the table's D call, TRBD1. TRBV21-1 counts as a pseudogene. The sequence derives from a human donor with classical Hodgkin lymphoma. Sequencing was performed on peripheral blood mononuclear cells (PBMCs), taken at baseline. CDR3 region: CASSKPGQGREVGEKLFF. DNA for the CDR3: TGTGCCAGCAGCAAACCGGGACAGGGGAGAGAGGTTGGTGAAAAACTGTTTTTT.